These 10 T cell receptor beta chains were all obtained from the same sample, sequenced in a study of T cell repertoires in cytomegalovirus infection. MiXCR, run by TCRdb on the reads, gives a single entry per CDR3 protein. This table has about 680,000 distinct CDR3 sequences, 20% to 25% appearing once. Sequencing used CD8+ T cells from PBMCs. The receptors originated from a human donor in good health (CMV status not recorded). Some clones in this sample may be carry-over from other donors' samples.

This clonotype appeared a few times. CDR3 loop: CASSDLGDTEAFF. The CDR3 DNA follows: TGTGCCAGCAGTGATTTGGGAGACACTGAAGCTTTCTTT. The chain employs TRBV2 and TRBJ1-1; no clear D gene. The CDR3 covers 13 residues. The germline CDR1 and CDR2 sequences are SNHLY and FYNNEI. V lost 3 bases to trimming and J lost 3 bases, with 8 bases between them.

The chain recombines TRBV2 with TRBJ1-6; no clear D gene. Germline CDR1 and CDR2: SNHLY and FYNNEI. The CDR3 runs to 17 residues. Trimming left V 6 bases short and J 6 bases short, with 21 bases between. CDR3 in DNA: TGTGCCAGCAGCGGCCGGCACCGGGAGCTGATTAATTCACCCCTCCACTTT. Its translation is CASSGRHRELINSPLHF.

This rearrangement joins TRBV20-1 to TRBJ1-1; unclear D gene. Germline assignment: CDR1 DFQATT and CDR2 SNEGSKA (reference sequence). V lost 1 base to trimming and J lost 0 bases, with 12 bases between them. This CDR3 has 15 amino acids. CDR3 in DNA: TGCAGTGCTAGAGTAATACCCAAGTTGAACACTGAAGCTTTCTTT. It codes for CSARVIPKLNTEAFF.

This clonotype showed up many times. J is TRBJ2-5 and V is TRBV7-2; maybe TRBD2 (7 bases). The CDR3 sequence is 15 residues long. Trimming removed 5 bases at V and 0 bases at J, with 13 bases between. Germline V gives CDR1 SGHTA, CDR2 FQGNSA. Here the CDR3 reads CASSPRGGHQETQYF. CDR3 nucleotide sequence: TGTGCCAGCAGCCCTAGGGGGGGCCACCAAGAGACCCAGTACTTC.

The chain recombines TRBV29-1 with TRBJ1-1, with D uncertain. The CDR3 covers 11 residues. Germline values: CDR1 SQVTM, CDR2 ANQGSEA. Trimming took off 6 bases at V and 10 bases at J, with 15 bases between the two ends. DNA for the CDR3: TGCAGCGTCCCGGATGGTCCGCGAGCTTTCTTT. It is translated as CSVPDGPRAFF.

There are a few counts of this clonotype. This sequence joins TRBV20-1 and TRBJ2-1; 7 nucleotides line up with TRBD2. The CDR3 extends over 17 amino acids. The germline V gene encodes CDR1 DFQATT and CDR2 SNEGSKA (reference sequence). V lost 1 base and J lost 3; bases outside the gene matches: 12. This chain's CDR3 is CSARGNPSGLDYNEQFF. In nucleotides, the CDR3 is TGCAGTGCTAGAGGCAACCCTAGCGGTCTAGACTACAATGAGCAGTTCTTC.

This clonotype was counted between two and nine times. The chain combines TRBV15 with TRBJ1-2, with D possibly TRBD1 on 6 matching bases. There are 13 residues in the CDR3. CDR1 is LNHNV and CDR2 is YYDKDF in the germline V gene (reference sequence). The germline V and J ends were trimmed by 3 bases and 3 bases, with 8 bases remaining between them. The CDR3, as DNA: TGTGCCACCAGCAGCTCAGGGGACTATGGCTACACCTTC. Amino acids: CATSSSGDYGYTF. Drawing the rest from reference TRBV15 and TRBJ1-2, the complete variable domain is DAMVIQNPRYQVTQFGKPVTLSCSQTLNHNVMYWYQQKSSQAPKLLFHYYDKDFNNEADTPDNFQSRRPNTSFCFLDIRSPGLGDTAMYLCATSSSGDYGYTFGSGTRLTVV.

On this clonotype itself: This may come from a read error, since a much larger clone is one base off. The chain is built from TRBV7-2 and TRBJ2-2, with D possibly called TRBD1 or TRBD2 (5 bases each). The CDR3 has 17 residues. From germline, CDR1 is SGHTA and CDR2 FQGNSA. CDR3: CASNLAVGETRTGELFF. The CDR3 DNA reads TGTGCCAGCAACTTAGCTGTGGGGGAGACGAGAACCGGGGAGCTGTTTTTT.

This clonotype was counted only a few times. Here the CDR3 DNA reads TGTGCCAGCAGTTATTTAGGAGAAAGTGGAAACACCATATATTTT. Its translation is CASSYLGESGNTIYF. The V gene is TRBV6-5, the J gene TRBJ1-3, with unresolved D. The germline V and J ends were trimmed by 3 bases and 3 bases, with 12 bases remaining between them. This CDR3 has 15 residues. Per the germline V gene, CDR1 is MNHEY and CDR2 is SVGAGI.

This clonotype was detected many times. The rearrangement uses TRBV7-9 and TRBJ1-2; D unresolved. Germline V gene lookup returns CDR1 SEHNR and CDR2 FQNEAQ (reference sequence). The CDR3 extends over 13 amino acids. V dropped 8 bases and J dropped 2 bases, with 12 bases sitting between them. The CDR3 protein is CASQRVGNYGYTF. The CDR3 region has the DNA TGTGCCAGCCAGAGGGTGGGAAACTATGGCTACACCTTC.